This TCR beta chain originates from a study of blood T cell repertoires in COVID-19. Study as a whole: The United States, Italy and Spain provided the acute and convalescent COVID-19 samples.

The CDR3 runs to 13 residues. Germline-derived CDR1 and CDR2 are MDHEN and SYDVKM. V was shortened by 7 bases and J by 5 bases, with 11 bases between the two germline ends. In the source study's methods: Nucleated cell number was recorded as an estimate derived from reference gene primer amplification. Profiled with immunoSEQ multiplex PCR; TCRdb holds only in-frame clones, not every one. V and J calls and clone size come straight from that table; D and trimming were deduced from the DNA. Of about 160,000 clones detected, approximately 87% appear once; the ten largest clones hold under 5%. Sequenced material: peripheral blood. The sequence was obtained from a woman aged 65 to 85 with acute or convalescent COVID-19. The chain joins TRBV28 to TRBJ1-4, with D possibly TRBD1 on 6 matching bases. CDR3 region: CASKGVLNEKLFF. The DNA for the CDR3 is TGTGCCAGCAAGGGGGTTTTGAATGAAAAACTGTTTTTT.